This T cell receptor (beta chain) is drawn from a study of identical twins. The germline V gene encodes CDR1 SQVTM and CDR2 ANQGSEA. The CDR3 totals 11 residues. TCRdb re-derived calls from the 5' RACE reads in MiXCR, one entry per CDR3 protein. The table lists fewer than 250,000 distinct CDR3 sequences, about a tenth of them singletons. This clonotype has just a few counts. Sequencing was done on a sample of memory (CD45RO+) T cells sorted from blood. V usage is TRBV29-1 and J usage is TRBJ1-1; D is undetermined. The receptor's source is a woman aged 18 to 35 in good health. In DNA, the CDR3 is TGCGTCGTACTCCAGAACACTGAAGCTTTCTTT. It encodes CVVLQNTEAFF.